A selection of T cell receptor beta chains follows, all from one sample in a study of blood T cell repertoires in COVID-19. The protocol was immunoSEQ multiplex PCR, while the TCRdb copy is restricted to in-frame clones and leaves out a portion. The sample yields tens of thousands of clones, more than 90% seen once. The sample consisted of peripheral blood. The source of these receptors is a human donor with active COVID-19. The donor label of this sample is uncertain. CDR3s leave out the opening cysteine and the closing phenylalanine or tryptophan. A D gene is named only where the DNA matches it firmly. Some rows mark clone size as missing; the rest say once, few, many or name a class of expanded clone.

once,NA,TRBJ1-5,TRBV10-3,AISESDRSNQPQH
NA,NA,TRBJ1-6,TRBV18,ASSQDSRNSALH
few,NA,TRBJ1-2,TRBV24-1,ATSDRSNYGYT
NA,NA,TRBJ2-5,TRBV29-1,SVTPEGGETQY
NA,TRBD1,TRBJ2-2,TRBV2,ASTLTGQETGELF
NA,TRBD1,TRBJ1-1,TRBV10-2,ASTDRDSWKGAF
NA,NA,TRBJ1-2,TRBV28,ASKLQAYGYT
NA,NA,TRBJ2-1,TRBV7-2,ASSFMILGGEQF
NA,NA,TRBJ1-2,TRBV18,ASSPDLLQNYGYT
NA,TRBD1,TRBJ2-2,TRBV19,ASSSTGGTGELF
NA,TRBD2,TRBJ2-7,TRBV25-1,ASSEDGASGRVYEQY
NA,NA,TRBJ2-7,TRBV6-2/TRBV6-3,ASSYPTTPYEQY
NA,NA,TRBJ2-3,TRBV19,ASSIDLPRDTQY
NA,TRBD2,TRBJ2-1,TRBV7-2,ASSGLAGYNEQF
NA,TRBD2,TRBJ2-3,TRBV18,ASSPPSGRASDTQY
NA,TRBD1,TRBJ2-2,TRBV28,ASSPPTGGGGELF
NA,NA,TRBJ2-5,TRBV5-1,ASRILQRETQY
NA,NA,TRBJ1-3,TRBV3-1/TRBV3-2,ASSQVSGNTIY
NA,TRBD1,TRBJ1-3,TRBV7-9,ASSSSDREGSGNTIY
few,TRBD2,TRBJ2-7,TRBV5-4,ASSLIHGRFYEQY
NA,NA,TRBJ2-1,TRBV9,ASDPTGAYNEQF
NA,TRBD2,TRBJ2-7,TRBV18,ASSPAGTNLYEQY
NA,TRBD1,TRBJ1-2,TRBV24-1,ATSGGTGFPESYGYT
NA,NA,TRBJ1-2,TRBV10-3,AISESRRNYGYT
NA,NA,TRBJ2-5,TRBV7-9,ASSLGQKETQY
few,TRBD2,TRBJ2-2,TRBV28,ASSLFSGLAKTGELF
NA,NA,TRBJ2-5,TRBV28,ASSSAGRARETQY
NA,NA,TRBJ2-5,TRBV7-2,ASSRLVSETQY
NA,NA,TRBJ2-1,TRBV3-1/TRBV3-2,ASSQVGGFAWNEQF
NA,TRBD1,TRBJ2-1,TRBV9,ASSVAGTGNEQF
NA,TRBD1,TRBJ2-1,TRBV2,ASSVAGQGMGEQF